These 18 T cell receptor beta chains were all obtained from the same sample, sequenced in a study of blood T cell repertoires in COVID-19 (dated by TCRdb to the early 2020s). Libraries came from the immunoSEQ multiplex PCR assay. TCRdb retrieved this table from immuneACCESS and kept in-frame rearrangements only. Not all clones are present; in checked studies, unresolved V genes account for under half, and no reason is known for the remainder. Within this sample are about 230,000 clones, with over 70% of them counted one time only. Around 6% of the sample lies in the top ten. What was sequenced was peripheral blood. These TCRs come from a man aged 80 or over with acute or convalescent COVID-19.

The chain links TRBV10-3 to TRBJ1-2; D is unresolved. V was clipped by 4 bases and J by 8 bases, with 14 bases between them. CDR3 length equals 13 residues. Per the germline V gene, CDR1 is ENHRY and CDR2 is SYGVKD. The CDR3 reads CAISGREKGGYTF. CDR3 DNA: TGTGCCATCAGTGGTCGGGAAAAAGGAGGCTACACCTTC.

This clone was counted a few times. The CDR3 DNA is TGTGCCAGCAGTTTAAACGGCGGGGGGAGCGGGGAGCTGTTTTTT. Translated, it gives CASSLNGGGSGELFF. The V call is TRBV28, the J call TRBJ2-2; 8 bases map to TRBD2. V lost 2 bases, J lost 7 bases, and 6 bases stayed unmatched. The length of the CDR3 is 15 residues. Germline-derived CDR1 and CDR2 are MDHEN and SYDVKM. Looking up the rest from reference TRBV28 and TRBJ2-2 gives the full variable domain: DVKVTQSSRYLVKRTGEKVFLECVQDMDHENMFWYRQDPGLGLRLIYFSYDVKMKEKGDIPEGYSVSREKKERFSLILESASTNQTSMYLCASSLNGGGSGELFFGEGSRLTVL.

The CDR3 region is CASGLGLAGGQETQYF. The CDR3 DNA reads TGTGCTAGTGGTTTAGGATTAGCGGGGGGGCAAGAGACCCAGTACTTC. The V gene is TRBV12-5, the J gene TRBJ2-5, with 11 bases lining up with TRBD2. In germline, CDR1 is LGHNT, CDR2 FRNRAP. The CDR3 loop spans 16 amino acids. V shed 3 bases and J 2 bases; nucleotides not matched to a gene: 5.

The rearrangement joins TRBV6-1 to TRBJ1-6; D possibly corresponds to TRBD1 (5 bases). This CDR3 region has 14 residues. Germline assignment: CDR1 MNHNS and CDR2 SASEGT. Trimming cost V 2 bases and J 9 bases, with 11 bases left between them. The CDR3 bases are TGTGCCAGCAGTGAATCCAGGGCGGCTTCACCCCTCCACTTT. It codes for CASSESRAASPLHF.

This clone has a handful of counts. The chain uses TRBV6-5 and TRBJ1-5, with TRBD1 as a possible D gene (6 bases). CDR1 and CDR2 (germline): MNHEY, SVGAGI. The CDR3 sequence is 15 residues long. V was pared by 8 bases and J by 0 bases, with 14 bases between. The CDR3 coding sequence is TGTGCCAGCCGTCGGGACATCAATAGCAATCAGCCCCAGCATTTT. Translation: CASRRDINSNQPQHF.

This rearrangement joins TRBV7-8 to TRBJ2-3, with a possible D match to TRBD2 (7 bases). Germline CDR1 reads SGHVS; CDR2 reads FQNEAQ. Trimming took off 1 base at V and 1 base at J, with 15 bases between the two ends. CDR3 size: 17 residues. This CDR3 is CASSLGGGLDGTDTQYF. CDR3 bases: TGTGCCAGCAGCTTAGGGGGGGGGCTTGACGGCACAGATACGCAGTATTTT. Drawing the rest from reference TRBV7-8 and TRBJ2-3, the complete variable domain is GAGVSQSPRYKVAKRGQDVALRCDPISGHVSLFWYQQALGQGPEFLTYFQNEAQLDKSGLPSDRFFAERPEGSVSTLKIQRTQQEDSAVYLCASSLGGGLDGTDTQYFGPGTRLTVL.

The chain combines TRBV2 with TRBJ1-5; D is ambiguous. This CDR3 is 14 amino acids long. Germline assignment: CDR1 SNHLY and CDR2 FYNNEI. V shed 4 bases and J shed 2 bases, with 9 bases lying between them. The CDR3, as DNA: TGTGCCAGCAGTGGAATTTCGGGCAATCAGCCCCAGCATTTT. Translating it yields CASSGISGNQPQHF. The complete variable domain, with remaining parts taken from reference TRBV2 and TRBJ1-5, reads EPEVTQTPSHQVTQMGQEVILRCVPISNHLYFYWYRQILGQKVEFLVSFYNNEISEKSEIFDDQFSVERPDGSNFTLKIRSTKLEDSAMYFCASSGISGNQPQHFGDGTRLSIL.

This chain joins TRBV20-1 and TRBJ2-2; possible D gene TRBD2, 6 bases. In germline, CDR1 is DFQATT, CDR2 SNEGSKA (reference sequence). This CDR3 spans 11 amino acids. V lost 6 bases and J 7 bases, leaving 9 bases between the germline ends. The CDR3 coding sequence is TGCAGTGCCGGGAGAGACGGGGAGCTGTTTTTT. It is translated as CSAGRDGELFF.

The J gene is TRBJ2-5, the V gene TRBV7-3; 7 bases align to TRBD1. Looked up from germline, CDR1 is SGHTA and CDR2 is FQGTGA. The CDR3 has 14 residues. Trimming cost V 6 bases and J 6 bases; bases outside gene matches: 10. CDR3 in DNA: TGTGCCAGCAGGTCACAACAGGGGTGGAAGACCCAGTACTTC. The encoded protein is CASRSQQGWKTQYF.

This clone was seen a few times. The chain joins TRBV19 to TRBJ2-1; weak D call: TRBD2 (6 bases). CDR1 is LNHDA, CDR2 SQIVND, per germline (reference sequence). Trimming removed 4 bases at V and 0 bases at J, with 16 bases between. The CDR3 is 17 residues long. The CDR3: CASSSPRDSSSYNEQFF. The CDR3 nucleotides are TGTGCCAGTAGTAGCCCCCGGGACTCCAGCTCCTACAATGAGCAGTTCTTC.

This clone occurred a few times. The CDR3 nucleotides are TGCGCCAGCAGCTTGGCTGGCCTTGGGACCCAGTACTTC. This translates into CASSLAGLGTQYF. The chain employs TRBV5-1 and TRBJ2-5; no definite D call. There are 13 residues in the CDR3. V lost 0 bases, J lost 7 bases, and 10 bases lay in between. Germline V gene lookup returns CDR1 SGHRS and CDR2 YFSETQ.

This clone turned up a few times. The CDR3, as DNA: TGTGCCTGGAGGAGAGGGAGGAACACCGGGGAGCTGTTTTTT. Translating gives CAWRRGRNTGELFF. The chain uses TRBV30 and TRBJ2-2; D might be TRBD2 (5 bases). Germline V CDR1 and CDR2: GTSNPN, SVGIG (reference sequence). Between the trimmed V and J ends, which lost 3 bases and 1 base, there was a span of 9 bases. The CDR3 is 14 residues long.

The rearrangement uses TRBV3-1 (or the pseudogene TRBV3-2) and TRBJ2-7; D ambiguous. There are 15 residues in the CDR3. V shed 1 base and J shed 0 bases, with 10 bases lying between them. Germline CDR1 and CDR2: LGHDT and YNNKEL (reference sequence). CDR3 DNA: TGTGCCAGCAGCCAAGGGAGTTCTAGCTCCTACGAGCAGTACTTC. This translates into CASSQGSSSSYEQYF.

The gene calls are TRBV7-9 and TRBJ2-7, with D perhaps matching TRBD1 (7 bases). The germline V and J ends were trimmed by 2 bases and 5 bases, with 16 bases remaining between them. From germline, CDR1 is SEHNR and CDR2 FQNEAQ (reference sequence). The CDR3 consists of 15 residues. CDR3 sequence: CASSLMEGANHEQYF. CDR3 nucleotides: TGTGCCAGCAGCTTAATGGAGGGGGCAAACCACGAGCAGTACTTC. Based on the CDR3 plus reference TRBV7-9 and TRBJ2-7, the full variable domain is DTGVSQNPRHKITKRGQNVTFRCDPISEHNRLYWYRQTLGQGPEFLTYFQNEAQLEKSRLLSDRFSAERPKGSFSTLEIQRTEQGDSAMYLCASSLMEGANHEQYFGPGTRLTVT.

The V gene is TRBV5-6, the J gene TRBJ2-2; 8 bases are shared with TRBD2. The germline CDR1 and CDR2 sequences are SGHDT and YYEEEE. The CDR3 contains 15 residues. V trimming: 0 bases; J trimming: 8 bases; junction bases outside the gene matches: 6. CDR3 bases: TGTGCCAGCAGCTTGGTCCCGGGACTAGTAGGGGAGCTGTTTTTT. Protein product: CASSLVPGLVGELFF.

This chain links TRBV5-1 with TRBJ1-1; 8 nucleotides agree with TRBD1. CDR3 length: 15 amino acids. V shed 0 bases, J shed 5 bases, and the junction held 6 bases outside the gene matches. CDR1 and CDR2 (germline): SGHRS, YFSETQ. The CDR3, as DNA: TGCGCCAGCAGCTTGGGGGGACAGGAGGGGACTGAAGCTTTCTTT. Translation: CASSLGGQEGTEAFF.

This chain links TRBV24-1 with TRBJ2-5, with D tentatively TRBD2 (6 bases). CDR1 KGHDR and CDR2 SFDVKD come from the germline V gene. Trimming left V 4 bases short and J 1 base short, with 9 bases between. This CDR3 region has 14 residues. CDR3 loop: CATSDRDFQETQYF. The CDR3, as DNA: TGTGCCACCAGTGACCGGGACTTCCAAGAGACCCAGTACTTC.

The chain joins TRBV2 to TRBJ2-2, with 8 bases identical to TRBD1. Germline V lookup: CDR1 SNHLY, CDR2 FYNNEI. V lost 8 bases to trimming and J lost 6 bases; unmatched junction nucleotides: 5. The length of the CDR3 is 13 residues. CDR3 DNA sequence: TGTGCCAGCCGGACAGGGACCCCCGGGGAGCTGTTTTTT. Protein sequence: CASRTGTPGELFF.